This is a list of T cell receptor beta chains from one sample in a study of CD8+CD57+ T cells in acquired aplastic anemia. TCRdb independently ran MiXCR on the reads; one entry per CDR3 protein. This sample carries just over 200,000 distinct CDR3 sequences, approximately 65% of them seen once, and the ten largest clones take about three fifths. The sample consisted of sorted CD4+, CD8+, or CD8+CD57+ T cells (not recorded which) from PBMCs. The origin of the receptors is a human donor with aplastic anemia. CDR3s include the opening cysteine and the closing phenylalanine or tryptophan. D genes are given only for firm matches.

cdr3_nt	cdr3_aa	d_call	j_call	cdr3_length	v_call
TGTGCCATCAGAGACCTTTATCCCCCGAGCTCCTACAATGAGCAGTTCTTC	CAIRDLYPPSSYNEQFF	.	TRBJ2-1	17	TRBV10-3
TGTGCCAGCAGCTTAGGGACCCAATCTGGCGAGCAGTACTTC	CASSLGTQSGEQYF	.	TRBJ2-7	14	TRBV7-9
TGTGCCAGCAGCCTGCCCGGAACGAGCACAGATACGCAGTATTTT	CASSLPGTSTDTQYF	.	TRBJ2-3	15	TRBV5-1
TGCAGTGCTAGAGAAAGGGACACTGAAGCTTTCTTT	CSARERDTEAFF	.	TRBJ1-1	12	TRBV20-1
TGTGCCGGCAGCACGGACGGGAATGAGCAGTTCTTC	CAGSTDGNEQFF	.	TRBJ2-1	12	TRBV5-8
TGTGCCAGCAGATACGACGGGACAGGGGGCGCTGGGGCCAACGTCCTGACTTTC	CASRYDGTGGAGANVLTF	TRBD1	TRBJ2-6	18	TRBV2
TGCAGTGCTGGGATCGGGACAGGGGCCTACGAGCAGTACTTC	CSAGIGTGAYEQYF	TRBD1	TRBJ2-7	14	TRBV20-1
TGCGCCAGCAGTCCACAAGGGGGGTTGGAGACTGAAGCTTTCTTT	CASSPQGGLETEAFF	.	TRBJ1-1	15	TRBV6-5
TGCAGTGCTAGAGTTAGCAGCACAGATACGCAGTATTTT	CSARVSSTDTQYF	.	TRBJ2-3	13	TRBV20-1
TGTGCCAGCAGCCGGGACTTCACCTACGAGCAGTACTTC	CASSRDFTYEQYF	.	TRBJ2-7	13	TRBV7-2
TGCGCCAGCAGCAAGGACAGTCTAATGAATGGATACGAGCAGTACTTC	CASSKDSLMNGYEQYF	.	TRBJ2-7	16	TRBV5-1